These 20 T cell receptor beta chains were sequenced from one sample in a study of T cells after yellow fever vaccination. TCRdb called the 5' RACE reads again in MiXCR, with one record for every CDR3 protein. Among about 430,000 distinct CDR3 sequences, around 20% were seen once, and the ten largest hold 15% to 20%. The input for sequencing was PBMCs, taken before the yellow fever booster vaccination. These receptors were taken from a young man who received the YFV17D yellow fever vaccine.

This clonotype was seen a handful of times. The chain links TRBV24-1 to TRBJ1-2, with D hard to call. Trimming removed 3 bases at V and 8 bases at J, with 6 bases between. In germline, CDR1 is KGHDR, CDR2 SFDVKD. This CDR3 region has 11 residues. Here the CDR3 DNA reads TGTGCCACCAGTGATGGAAGGGGCTACACCTTC. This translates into CATSDGRGYTF.

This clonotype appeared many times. CDR3 DNA sequence: TGCGCCAGCCAGGCCCTGAGCTCCTACAATGAGCAGTTCTTC. This codes for CASQALSSYNEQFF. The V call is TRBV5-1, the J call TRBJ2-1; D remains ambiguous. Trimming took off 7 bases at V and 0 bases at J, with 11 bases between the two ends. The CDR3 spans 14 residues. Looked up from germline, CDR1 is SGHRS and CDR2 is YFSETQ.

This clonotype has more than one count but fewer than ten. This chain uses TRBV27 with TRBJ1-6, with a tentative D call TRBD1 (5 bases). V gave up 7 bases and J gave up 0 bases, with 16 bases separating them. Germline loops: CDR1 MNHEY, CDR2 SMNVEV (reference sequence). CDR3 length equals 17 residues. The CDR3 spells CASILRAGSSYNSPLHF. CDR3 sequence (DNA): TGTGCCAGCATCCTCAGGGCCGGGAGCTCCTATAATTCACCCCTCCACTTT.

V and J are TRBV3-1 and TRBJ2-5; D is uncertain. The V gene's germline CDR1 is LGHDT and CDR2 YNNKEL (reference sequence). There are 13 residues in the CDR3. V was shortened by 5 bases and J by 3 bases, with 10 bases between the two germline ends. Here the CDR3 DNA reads TGTGCCAGCAGCAAGGGCGGCGAAGAGACCCAGTACTTC. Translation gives CASSKGGEETQYF.

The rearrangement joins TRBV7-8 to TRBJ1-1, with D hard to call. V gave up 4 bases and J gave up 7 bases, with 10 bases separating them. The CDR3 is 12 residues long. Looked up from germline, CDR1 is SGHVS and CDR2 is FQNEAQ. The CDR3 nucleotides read TGTGCCAGCAGCTCACGCGGAATTGAAGCTTTCTTT. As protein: CASSSRGIEAFF. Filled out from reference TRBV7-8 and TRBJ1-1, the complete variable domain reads GAGVSQSPRYKVAKRGQDVALRCDPISGHVSLFWYQQALGQGPEFLTYFQNEAQLDKSGLPSDRFFAERPEGSVSTLKIQRTQQEDSAVYLCASSSRGIEAFFGQGTRLTVV.

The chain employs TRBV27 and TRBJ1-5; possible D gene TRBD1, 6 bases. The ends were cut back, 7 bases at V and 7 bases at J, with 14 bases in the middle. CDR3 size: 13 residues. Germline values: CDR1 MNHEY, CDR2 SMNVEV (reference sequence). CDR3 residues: CASKQGFMQPQHF. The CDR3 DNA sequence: TGTGCCAGCAAGCAGGGGTTTATGCAGCCCCAGCATTTT.

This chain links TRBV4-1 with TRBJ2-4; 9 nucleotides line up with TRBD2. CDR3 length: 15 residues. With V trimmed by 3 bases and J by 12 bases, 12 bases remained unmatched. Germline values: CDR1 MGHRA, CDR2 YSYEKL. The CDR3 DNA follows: TGCGCCAGCAGCCATGACCCTAGCGGGGAGGCGGGTCAGTACTTC. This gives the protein CASSHDPSGEAGQYF.

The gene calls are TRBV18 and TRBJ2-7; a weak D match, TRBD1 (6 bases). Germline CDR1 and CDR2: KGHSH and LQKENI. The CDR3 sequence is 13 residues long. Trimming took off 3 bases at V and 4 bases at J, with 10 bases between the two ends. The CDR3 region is CASSPAGEYEQYF. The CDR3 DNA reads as TGTGCCAGCTCACCGGCAGGGGAGTACGAGCAGTACTTC.

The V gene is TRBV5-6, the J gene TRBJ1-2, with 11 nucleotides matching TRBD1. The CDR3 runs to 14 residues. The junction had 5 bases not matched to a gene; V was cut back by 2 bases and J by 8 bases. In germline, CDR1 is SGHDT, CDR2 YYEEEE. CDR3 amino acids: CASSFGQGAEGYTF. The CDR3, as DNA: TGTGCCAGCAGCTTCGGACAGGGGGCGGAAGGCTACACCTTC.

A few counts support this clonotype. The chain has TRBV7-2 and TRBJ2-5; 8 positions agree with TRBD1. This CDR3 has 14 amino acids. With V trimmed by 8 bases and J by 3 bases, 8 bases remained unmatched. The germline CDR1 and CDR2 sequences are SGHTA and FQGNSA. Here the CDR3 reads CASGQGAMEETQYF. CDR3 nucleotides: TGTGCCAGCGGTCAGGGGGCGATGGAAGAGACCCAGTACTTC.

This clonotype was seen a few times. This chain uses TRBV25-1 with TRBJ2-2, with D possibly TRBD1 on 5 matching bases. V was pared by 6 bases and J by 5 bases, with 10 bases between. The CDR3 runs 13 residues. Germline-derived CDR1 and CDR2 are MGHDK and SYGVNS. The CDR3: CASSIRETGELFF. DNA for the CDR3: TGTGCCAGCAGCATCAGGGAAACCGGGGAGCTGTTTTTT.

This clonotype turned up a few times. CDR3 nucleotides: TGTGCCAGCAGTGATTGGTTAGGGGAGGACACTGAAGCTTTCTTT. It specifies CASSDWLGEDTEAFF. V and J are TRBV25-1 and TRBJ1-1; possible D gene TRBD1, 5 bases. Germline V lookup: CDR1 MGHDK, CDR2 SYGVNS. The CDR3 is made up of 15 amino acids. Trimming stripped 3 bases from V and 3 bases from J, with 14 bases between.

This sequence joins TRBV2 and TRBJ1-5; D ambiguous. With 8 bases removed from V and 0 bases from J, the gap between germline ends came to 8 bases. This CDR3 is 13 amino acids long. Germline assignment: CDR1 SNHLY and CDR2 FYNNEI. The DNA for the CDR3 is TGTGCCAGCGCGGGAAATAGCAATCAGCCCCAGCATTTT. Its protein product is CASAGNSNQPQHF.

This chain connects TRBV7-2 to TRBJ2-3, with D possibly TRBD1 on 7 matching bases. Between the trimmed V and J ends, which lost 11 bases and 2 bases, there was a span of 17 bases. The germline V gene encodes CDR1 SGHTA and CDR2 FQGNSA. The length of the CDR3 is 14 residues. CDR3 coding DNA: TGTGCCCGCGGGGCAGGGGGAAACACAGATACGCAGTATTTT. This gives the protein CARGAGGNTDTQYF.

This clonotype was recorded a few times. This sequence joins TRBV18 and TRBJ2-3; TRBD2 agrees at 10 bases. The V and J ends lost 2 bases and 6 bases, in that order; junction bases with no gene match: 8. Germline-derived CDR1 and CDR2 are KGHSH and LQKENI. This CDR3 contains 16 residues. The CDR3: CASSPTSSGGLDTQYF. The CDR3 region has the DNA TGTGCCAGCTCACCAACGTCTAGCGGGGGTCTGGATACGCAGTATTTT.

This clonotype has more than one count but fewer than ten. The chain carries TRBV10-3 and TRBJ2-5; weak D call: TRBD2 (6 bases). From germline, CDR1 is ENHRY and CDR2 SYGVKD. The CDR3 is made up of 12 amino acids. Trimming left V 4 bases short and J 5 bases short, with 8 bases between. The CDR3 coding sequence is TGTGCCATCAGTGGTGGAGGGGAGACCCAGTACTTC. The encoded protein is CAISGGGETQYF.

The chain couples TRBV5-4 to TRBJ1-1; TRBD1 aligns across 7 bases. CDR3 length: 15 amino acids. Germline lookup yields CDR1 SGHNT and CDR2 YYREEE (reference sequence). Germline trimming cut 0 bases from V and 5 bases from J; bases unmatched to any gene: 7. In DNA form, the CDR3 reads TGTGCCAGCAGCTTGGCGGCAGGGGGGGGAACTGAAGCTTTCTTT. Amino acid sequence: CASSLAAGGGTEAFF.

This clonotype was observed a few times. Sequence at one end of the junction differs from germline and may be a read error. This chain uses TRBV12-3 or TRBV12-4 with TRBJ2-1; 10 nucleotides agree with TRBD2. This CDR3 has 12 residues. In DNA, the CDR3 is TGTGCCAGCAGCACAAGAACTAGCGGGGCATACTTC. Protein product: CASSTRTSGAYF.

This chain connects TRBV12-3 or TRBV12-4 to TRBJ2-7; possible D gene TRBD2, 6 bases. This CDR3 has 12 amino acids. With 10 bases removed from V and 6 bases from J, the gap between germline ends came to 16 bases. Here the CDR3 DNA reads TGTGCCACCCGGAGGGAAGGGAGCGAGCAGTACTTC. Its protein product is CATRREGSEQYF.

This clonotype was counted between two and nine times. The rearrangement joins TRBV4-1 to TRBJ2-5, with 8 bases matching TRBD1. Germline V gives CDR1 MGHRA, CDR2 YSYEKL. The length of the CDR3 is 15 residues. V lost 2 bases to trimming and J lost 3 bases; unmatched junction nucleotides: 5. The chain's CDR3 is CASSQRGQAEETQYF. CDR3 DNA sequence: TGCGCCAGCAGCCAAAGGGGACAGGCAGAAGAGACCCAGTACTTC.